These 7 T cell receptor beta chains share one sample of origin, sequenced in a study of T-cell memory formation after mild COVID-19 (dated by TCRdb to about 2021). The library was prepared using 5' RACE. Sequencing was performed on an Illumina NovaSeq 6000. TCRdb passed the public sequencing reads through fastp at Q25 and MiXCR, retaining productive beta sequences. Rows with a matching CDR3 protein are joined into one entry that keeps the most common DNA and genes. The sample profile shows approximately 150,000 distinct CDR3 sequences; approximately 6% of them were found once. In total, the top ten clones hold about 2.1% of the sample. What was sequenced was PBMCs or a T cell subset sorted from them (not recorded which). These receptors were obtained from an adult woman who had mild COVID-19 (a few samples of this study predate the infection). The sample titles of this study are shuffled in the database, so cell type and time point are left out; the donor was told from shared clones.

The rearrangement links TRBV19 to TRBJ2-5; 12 bases agree with TRBD1. Germline assignment: CDR1 LNHDA and CDR2 SQIVND (reference sequence). The CDR3 is 16 amino acids. Unmatched junction bases numbered 7, after V lost 5 bases and J lost 3 bases. CDR3 nucleotides: TGTGCCAGTAGTTTCCCGGGACAGGGGGCGAAAGAGACCCAGTACTTC. Amino acids: CASSFPGQGAKETQYF.

This clonotype has only a few counts. The rearrangement joins TRBV28 to TRBJ2-7; TRBD1 agrees at 7 bases. The CDR3 consists of 15 residues. Germline lookup yields CDR1 MDHEN and CDR2 SYDVKM. Losses at the gene ends were 6 bases for V and 0 bases for J; bases not matched to a gene: 8. CDR3 nucleotide sequence: TGTGCCAGCAGGACACAGGGGCCAAGCTCCTACGAGCAGTACTTC. Its translation: CASRTQGPSSYEQYF.

V usage is TRBV6-2 or TRBV6-3 and J usage is TRBJ2-2; weak D call: TRBD1 (5 bases). CDR3 length: 14 amino acids. V gave up 3 bases and J gave up 2 bases, with 7 bases separating them. Germline V gene data show CDR1 as MNHEY and CDR2 as SVGEGT. CDR3 nucleotides: TGTGCCAGCAGTTATGACAGAAACACCGGGGAGCTGTTTTTT. This codes for CASSYDRNTGELFF.

This clonotype was recorded at least ten times. This sequence joins TRBV5-4 and TRBJ2-3; TRBD2 aligns across 13 bases. The V gene end was trimmed by 0 bases and the J gene end by 3 bases; junction bases not matched to a gene: 1. Germline-derived CDR1 and CDR2 are SGHNT and YYREEE (reference sequence). The CDR3 spans 16 residues. The CDR3 loop is CASSLGTSGSTDTQYF. The CDR3 DNA is TGTGCCAGCAGCTTGGGGACTAGCGGGAGTACAGATACGCAGTATTTT. Combining the CDR3 with reference TRBV5-4 and TRBJ2-3 gives the whole variable domain ETGVTQSPTHLIKTRGQQVTLRCSSQSGHNTVSWYQQALGQGPQFIFQYYREEENGRGNFPPRFSGLQFPNYSSELNVNALELDDSALYLCASSLGTSGSTDTQYFGPGTRLTVL.

This clonotype was detected only a few times. The chain carries TRBV3-1 and TRBJ2-1; 8 bases agree with TRBD2. The length of the CDR3 is 15 residues. Germline V gene data show CDR1 as LGHDT and CDR2 as YNNKEL (reference sequence). The V and J ends lost 4 bases and 6 bases, in that order; junction bases with no gene match: 8. The CDR3 region is CASSRRTSGGNEQFF. In DNA form, the CDR3 reads TGTGCCAGCAGCCGTAGAACTAGCGGAGGCAATGAGCAGTTCTTC.

This chain connects TRBV5-1 to TRBJ2-2, with unresolved D. CDR1 and CDR2 from the germline V gene are SGHRS and YFSETQ. The ends were cut back, 4 bases at V and 9 bases at J, with 13 bases in the middle. The CDR3 loop spans 13 amino acids. The chain's CDR3 is CASSDGFPWELFF. CDR3 in DNA: TGCGCCAGCAGCGACGGGTTCCCTTGGGAGCTGTTTTTT.

This clonotype came up a few times. The chain links TRBV7-2 to TRBJ1-3; D gene ambiguous. Between the trimmed V and J ends, which lost 1 base and 4 bases, there was a span of 11 bases. This CDR3 spans 15 amino acids. CDR1 is SGHTA and CDR2 is FQGNSA in the germline V gene. The CDR3 DNA follows: TGTGCCAGCAGCTTAGTGGCAGGAGGCGGAAACACCATATATTTT. Amino acids: CASSLVAGGGNTIYF.